The clone carrying this T cell receptor beta chain was counted many times. The CDR3 consists of 16 residues. Germline loops: CDR1 LGHNA, CDR2 YNFKEQ. Trimming left V 0 bases short and J 0 bases short, with 12 bases between. These data belong to a study of neurological immune-mediated disorders. From the 5' RACE reads, TCRdb called clonotypes with MiXCR, one entry per CDR3 protein. The sample shows roughly 15,000 distinct CDR3 sequences, 13% of them seen only once. The sample comprised CD8+ T cells from blood. This sequence joins TRBV4-2 and TRBJ2-7; D is perhaps TRBD2 (6 bases). The receptor comes from a female donor with HTLV-1-associated myelopathy (HAM/TSP). The CDR3, as DNA: TGTGCCAGCAGCCAAGATCCTGGGACTCCCTCCTACGAGCAGTACTTC. It is translated as CASSQDPGTPSYEQYF.